Listed below are T cell receptor beta chains from one sample, sequenced in a study of T cell responses to AZD1222 COVID-19 vaccine. Using immunoSEQ multiplex PCR, the repertoire was profiled, and TCRdb retains in-frame clones only, with some absent. Among about 160,000 clones listed, approximately 90% were seen once. The sample was peripheral blood, taken 28 days after the second AZD1222 dose. The receptors come from an adult who received the AZD1222 COVID-19 vaccine. CDR3s include the opening cysteine and the closing phenylalanine or tryptophan. The D gene is left open where the match is weak. A row's size may be missing; if present it is once, few, many or a size class.

TRBD1	TRBJ2-1	TRBV15	once	CATSSDRGNYNEQFF	TGTGCCACCAGCAGTGACAGGGGGAACTACAATGAGCAGTTCTTC
TRBD1	TRBJ1-3	TRBV6-5	NA	CASYGTGNSGNTIYF	TGTGCCAGCTATGGGACAGGGAACTCTGGAAACACCATATATTTT
NA	TRBJ1-2	TRBV2	NA	CASSGTVPNYGYTF	TGTGCCAGCAGTGGGACAGTCCCTAACTATGGCTACACCTTC
TRBD1	TRBJ1-1	TRBV29-1	NA	CSVEFGTVGGEAFF	TGCAGCGTTGAATTTGGGACAGTTGGAGGTGAAGCTTTCTTT
NA	TRBJ1-2	TRBV15	NA	CATSRESLGRTEAF	TGTGCCACCAGCAGAGAGAGCCTTGGGAGGACAGAGGCCTTC
TRBD1	TRBJ2-1	TRBV10-1	NA	CASSLRTGKSYNEQFF	TGCGCCAGCAGCTTGAGGACAGGGAAGTCCTACAATGAGCAGTTCTTC
NA	TRBJ1-2	TRBV15	NA	CATSRDRANYGYTF	TGTGCCACCAGCAGAGATAGGGCTAACTATGGCTACACCTTC
NA	TRBJ2-7	TRBV11-3	NA	CASSMDGFEQYF	TGTGCCAGCAGCATGGACGGGTTCGAGCAGTACTTC
TRBD1	TRBJ1-2	TRBV18	NA	CASSKLTGDRGYTF	TGTGCCAGCTCAAAATTGACAGGGGATCGGGGCTACACCTTC
NA	TRBJ1-5	TRBV12-3/TRBV12-4	once	CASSFPPDQPQHF	TGTGCCAGCAGTTTCCCTCCCGATCAGCCCCAGCATTTT
NA	TRBJ2-1	TRBV9	NA	CASSVWPDYNEQFF	TGTGCCAGCAGCGTCTGGCCTGACTACAATGAGCAGTTCTTC
NA	TRBJ2-1	TRBV19	NA	CASTPDTNEQFF	TGTGCCAGTACACCGGACACGAATGAGCAGTTCTTC
NA	TRBJ2-7	TRBV19	NA	CASSPSGGTAYEQYF	TGTGCCAGTAGTCCCAGTGGCGGGACTGCCTACGAGCAGTACTTC
TRBD2	TRBJ2-1	TRBV11-3	NA	CASSLGTSGRAGDDEQFF	TGTGCCAGCAGCCTCGGGACTAGCGGGAGGGCCGGGGATGATGAGCAGTTCTTC
TRBD2	TRBJ2-1	TRBV7-2	NA	CASSLGLAAGEQFF	TGTGCCAGCAGCTTAGGACTAGCGGCAGGGGAGCAGTTCTTC
NA	TRBJ2-3	TRBV20-1	NA	CSARMTDTQYF	TGCAGTGCTAGGATGACAGATACGCAGTATTTT
TRBD2	TRBJ2-3	TRBV30	NA	CAWSLLAFTDTQYF	TGTGCCTGGAGCCTACTAGCGTTCACAGATACGCAGTATTTT
NA	TRBJ1-6	TRBV7-2	NA	CASSFSRLNSPLHF	TGTGCCAGCAGCTTTTCCAGGCTAAATTCACCCCTCCACTTT
TRBD1	TRBJ1-2	TRBV19	NA	CASSIPPGQPNYGYTF	TGTGCCAGTAGTATCCCCCCGGGACAGCCCAACTATGGCTACACCTTC